The 26 T cell receptor beta chains in this list originate from one sample, sequenced in a study of tumor and adjacent non-tumor tissue in lung cancer. Three rounds of nested PCR, following a modified ARM-PCR protocol, produced the TCRbeta library. In TCRdb, the multiplex PCR reads were re-called with MiXCR into one record per CDR3 protein. The sample lists tens of thousands of distinct CDR3 sequences, approximately 71% occurring once. No cell sorting was done before RNA was extracted from the tissue. Distant lung tissue was collected more than 3 cm away from the tumor edge. Sequenced: distant non-tumor lung tissue. These receptors came from a woman aged 45-59 years with non-small cell lung cancer.

As regards this clonotype: A read error may produce the germline difference seen at one junction end. The rearrangement uses TRBV11-2 and TRBJ2-1; D may be TRBD1 or TRBD2 (5 bases each). The CDR3 runs to 13 residues. CDR1 is SGHAT, CDR2 FQNNGV, per germline. CDR3 sequence (DNA): TGTGCCAGCAACTTAAAATCGGGACCCCCTCAGTTCTTC. Translation gives CASNLKSGPPQFF.

Details on this clonotype: Likely a read error: the CDR3 ends without its conserved phenylalanine or tryptophan. The limits of the CDR3 on the DNA are not certain, so only TCRdb's listed CDR3 is given. The chain employs TRBV11-2 and TRBJ2-2; no DNA check was done on the table's D call, TRBD1. Germline values: CDR1 SGHAT, CDR2 FQNNGV. A total of 18 residues make up the CDR3, ends included. This CDR3 is CASSSTAYRGMNTGELSS.

This chain uses TRBV11-2 with TRBJ2-1; TRBD2 matches 9 bases. Germline V gene data show CDR1 as SGHAT and CDR2 as FQNNGV. The CDR3 runs 16 residues. J was trimmed by 10 bases and V by 5 bases; bases with no gene match: 15. The CDR3 loop is CASSLMTGTSRTEQFF. Here the CDR3 DNA reads TGTGCCAGCAGCCTAATGACTGGGACTAGCAGAACAGAGCAGTTCTTC.

Remarks on this clonotype: One end of the junction is discordant with germline, which a read error may explain. The chain carries TRBV6-1 and TRBJ2-1; possibly TRBD2 for D (6 bases). Germline loops: CDR1 MNHNS, CDR2 SASEGT. The CDR3 loop spans 16 amino acids. DNA of the CDR3: TGTGCCAACAGTGAAGAGGGCGGGACGTCCTACAATGAACACTTCTTC. As protein: CANSEEGGTSYNEHFF.

This clonotype was detected many times. This chain links TRBV20-1 with TRBJ2-1; D remains unclear. CDR3 size: 12 residues. Germline lookup yields CDR1 DFQATT and CDR2 SNEGSKA (reference sequence). Trimming shortened V by 0 bases and J by 7 bases, and 7 bases separated the two germline ends. CDR3 DNA sequence: TGCAGTGCTAGAGAGGATGGAAATGAGCAGTTCTTC. It is translated as CSAREDGNEQFF.

In regard to this clonotype: An end of the junction differs from the germline gene, which may be a read error. This chain connects TRBV6-7 to TRBJ2-1; TRBD2 matches at 12 bases. TRBV6-7 carries the ORF label, with uncertain function. The CDR3 has 15 residues. The DNA of the CDR3 is TGTGCCAGCAGTTTTATGACTAGCGGGAGAGATGAGCAGTCCTTC. Translated, it gives CASSFMTSGRDEQSF.

This chain links TRBV5-6 with TRBJ2-3; 9 bases fit TRBD2. The CDR3 runs to 15 residues. Germline CDR1 and CDR2: SGHDT and YYEEEE. Trimming removed 4 bases from V and 5 bases from J; junction bases left unmatched: 8. The CDR3 loop reads CASSQIAGAGDTQYF. The CDR3 bases are TGTGCCAGCAGCCAAATAGCGGGAGCAGGAGATACGCAGTATTTT.

At least ten counts were recorded for this clonotype. This chain links TRBV4-1 with TRBJ2-7; D not certain. The CDR3 extends over 13 amino acids. Trimming stripped 1 base from V and 2 bases from J, with 6 bases between. Per germline, CDR1 MGHRA and CDR2 YSYEKL. The CDR3 is CASSQGTPYEQYF. Here the CDR3 DNA reads TGCGCCAGCAGCCAAGGTACCCCCTACGAGCAGTACTTC.

For this clonotype: At one end, the junction sequence differs from germline, possibly due to a read error. V gene TRBV30 combines with J gene TRBJ2-7; D unresolved. CDR1 is GTSNPN, CDR2 SVGIG, per germline (reference sequence). The CDR3 spans 12 residues. CDR3 amino acids: CVWKRHPYEQYF. The CDR3 DNA sequence: TGTGTCTGGAAGCGACACCCCTACGAGCAGTACTTC.

Concerning this clonotype: The junction departs from the called germline gene at one end, perhaps through a read error. The chain uses TRBV20-1 and TRBJ2-7, with 9 nucleotides matching TRBD2. Germline assignment: CDR1 DFQATT and CDR2 SNEGSKA (reference sequence). The CDR3 is 12 amino acids. CDR3 coding DNA: TGCAGTCCTAGAGGAGCGGGAGGAGAGCAGAACTTC. The encoded protein is CSPRGAGGEQNF.

The V and J genes are TRBV20-1 and TRBJ2-4; tentatively, D is TRBD2 (6 bases). Germline V gives CDR1 DFQATT, CDR2 SNEGSKA (reference sequence). Trimming took 3 bases from V and 3 from J, leaving 18 bases between them. This CDR3 has 16 amino acids. The CDR3 loop is CSASSSEIKDKNIQYF. DNA for the CDR3: TGCAGTGCTAGTTCTAGCGAGATTAAAGACAAAAACATTCAGTACTTC.

The chain links TRBV5-4 to TRBJ2-1, with D possibly TRBD2 on 5 matching bases. The germline V gene encodes CDR1 SGHNT and CDR2 YYREEE (reference sequence). Trimming stripped 1 base from V and 6 bases from J, with 14 bases between. The CDR3 has 15 residues. CDR3 protein: CASSLPRRPTNEQFF. CDR3 bases: TGTGCCAGCAGCTTGCCCAGGAGGCCAACCAATGAGCAGTTCTTC. The variable domain in full, completed from reference TRBV5-4 and TRBJ2-1, reads ETGVTQSPTHLIKTRGQQVTLRCSSQSGHNTVSWYQQALGQGPQFIFQYYREEENGRGNFPPRFSGLQFPNYSSELNVNALELDDSALYLCASSLPRRPTNEQFFGPGTRLTVL.

As regards this clonotype: At one end the junction does not follow the germline gene, possibly because of a read error. V usage is TRBV11-2 and J usage is TRBJ2-2; a weak D match, TRBD2 (5 bases). Germline lookup yields CDR1 SGHAT and CDR2 FQNNGV. The CDR3 consists of 17 residues. CDR3 coding DNA: TGTACCAGCAGCTTTGGGAGTAACAGAATTTCCACCGGGGAGCTGTTTTTT. This translates into CTSSFGSNRISTGELFF.

This clonotype is classed as medium-sized. The chain joins TRBV20-1 to TRBJ2-1; D unclear. Trimming shortened V by 3 bases and J by 6 bases, and 9 bases separated the two germline ends. Germline CDR1 and CDR2: DFQATT and SNEGSKA (reference sequence). The length of the CDR3 is 12 residues. The CDR3 spells CSARRLTNEQFF. CDR3 bases: TGCAGTGCTAGGCGGCTAACCAATGAGCAGTTCTTC.

Points on this clonotype: The junction departs from germline at one end; a sequencing error may be responsible. V and J are TRBV20-1 and TRBJ2-7; 8 bases align to TRBD2. Germline values: CDR1 DFQATT, CDR2 SNEGSKA (reference sequence). The CDR3 is 15 amino acids. For the CDR3, the DNA is TGCAGTGCCCCCCTAGGCGGGAGGAGCCTTTACGAGGAGTACTTC. Translation: CSAPLGGRSLYEEYF.

This clonotype showed up just a few times. This may come from a read error, since a much larger clone is one base off. V gene TRBV4-2 combines with J gene TRBJ2-1, with TRBD2 matching over 7 bases. CDR1 is LGHNA, CDR2 YNFKEQ, per germline. The CDR3 runs to 16 residues. CDR3 DNA: TGTGCCAGCAGCCAAGATATAGCGGGCTCCTACAAAGAGCAGTTCTTC. Translated: CASSQDIAGSYKEQFF.

As to this clonotype: A read error may account for a junction end that differs from germline. The CDR3 sequence: CSVTLAGGPYDQYF. The DNA for the CDR3 is TGCAGCGTAACACTAGCGGGAGGCCCATACGATCAGTACTTC. This chain joins TRBV29-1 and TRBJ2-7, with 12 bases aligning to TRBD2. This CDR3 is 14 amino acids long. The germline gives CDR1 SQVTM, CDR2 ANQGSEA.

This chain joins TRBV6-2 or TRBV6-3 and TRBJ2-6; D is possibly TRBD2 (6 bases). Germline assignment: CDR1 MNHEY and CDR2 SVGEGT. The CDR3 has 18 amino acids. CDR3 residues: CASAPWREVLTGANVLTF. For the CDR3, the DNA is TGTGCTAGCGCGCCCTGGAGGGAGGTCCTCACTGGGGCCAACGTCCTGACTTTC.

This chain uses TRBV5-1 with TRBJ2-5; possible D gene TRBD1, 6 bases. V lost 3 bases to trimming and J lost 7 bases, with 19 bases between them. Germline CDR1 and CDR2: SGHRS and YFSETQ. The CDR3 totals 15 residues. The CDR3 region has the DNA TGCGCCAGCAGCTCTAGTACAGGGAGCGACGGGACCCAGTACTTC. Amino acids: CASSSSTGSDGTQYF. Looking up the rest from reference TRBV5-1 and TRBJ2-5 gives the full variable domain: KAGVTQTPRYLIKTRGQQVTLSCSPISGHRSVSWYQQTPGQGLQFLFEYFSETQRNKGNFPGRFSGRQFSNSRSEMNVSTLELGDSALYLCASSSSTGSDGTQYFGPGTRLLVL.

As to this clonotype: The junction does not match germline at one end; this may be a read error. The chain joins TRBV11-1 to TRBJ2-3; 7 positions match TRBD2. The CDR3 length is 18 residues. CDR1 is SGHAT and CDR2 is FQDESV in the germline V gene (reference sequence). CDR3 residues: CARSLAVQGGRATDTQYF. The CDR3 coding sequence is TGTGCCAGGAGCTTAGCGGTTCAGGGTGGGAGGGCCACAGATACGCAGTATTTT.

This clonotype was seen only once. Because the CDR3 is missing its conserved closing phenylalanine or tryptophan, this is likely a read error. J is TRBJ2-7 and V is TRBV6-1, with D possibly TRBD2 on 5 matching bases. Per the germline V gene, CDR1 is MNHNS and CDR2 is SASEGT. This CDR3 is built from 17 residues. The V gene lost 5 bases and the J gene lost 3 bases, with 23 bases spanning the gap. The CDR3 is CASSSKWDGLAVYEQYL. CDR3 sequence (DNA): TGTGCCAGCAGTTCAAAATGGGATGGACTTGCCGTCTACGAGCAGTACTTA.

The chain links TRBV11-1 to TRBJ1-1; 8 bases fit TRBD1. There are 17 residues in the CDR3. With 5 bases clipped from V and 4 bases from J, the junction kept 15 bases outside the gene matches. CDR1 is SGHAT and CDR2 is FQDESV in the germline V gene (reference sequence). CDR3 sequence (DNA): TGTGCCAGCAGCAGAGTAGGTGGACAGGGAGTCGCCACTGAAGCTTTCTTT. This codes for CASSRVGGQGVATEAFF.

In regard to this clonotype: A single base separates this from a much larger clone, so it may be a read error. This chain connects TRBV20-1 to TRBJ1-2, with 7 nucleotides matching TRBD1. Germline CDR1 DFQATT, CDR2 SNEGSKA (reference sequence). J lost 5 bases, V lost 6 bases, and 12 bases had no gene match. The CDR3 totals 14 residues. CDR3 loop: CSATWNRGFYGYTF. DNA for the CDR3: TGCAGTGCCACCTGGAACAGGGGCTTTTATGGCTACACCTTC.

At least ten counts were recorded for this clonotype. The rearrangement joins TRBV4-1 to TRBJ2-3; TRBD1 or TRBD2 may be the D gene (5 bases each). This CDR3 comprises 14 residues. Per the germline V gene, CDR1 is MGHRA and CDR2 is YSYEKL. Trimming removed 5 bases from V and 6 bases from J, with 15 bases in between. CDR3 sequence: CASSSSAREDTQYF. The CDR3 DNA sequence: TGCGCCAGCAGCTCAAGCGCCAGGGAGGATACGCAGTATTTT.

This rearrangement joins TRBV7-8 to TRBJ1-3, with TRBD1 as a possible D gene (6 bases). From germline, CDR1 is SGHVS and CDR2 FQNEAQ. V was trimmed by 7 bases and J by 4 bases, leaving 14 bases between them. The length of the CDR3 is 14 residues. The CDR3 nucleotides read TGTGCCAGCAACCCACGGACAGAAGGAAACACCATATATTTT. It translates to CASNPRTEGNTIYF. Filled out from reference TRBV7-8 and TRBJ1-3, the complete variable domain reads GAGVSQSPRYKVAKRGQDVALRCDPISGHVSLFWYQQALGQGPEFLTYFQNEAQLDKSGLPSDRFFAERPEGSVSTLKIQRTQQEDSAVYLCASNPRTEGNTIYFGEGSWLTVV.

The V gene is TRBV28, the J gene TRBJ2-7; 10 nucleotides line up with TRBD2. Germline CDR1 and CDR2: MDHEN and SYDVKM. There are 17 residues in the CDR3. The V and J ends lost 5 bases and 5 bases, in that order; junction bases with no gene match: 15. CDR3 sequence reads: CASSILGLAEQPNEQYF. The CDR3 DNA is TGTGCCAGCAGTATACTCGGACTAGCGGAACAACCAAACGAGCAGTACTTC.